The clone carrying this T cell receptor beta chain was seen repeatedly, ten times or more. Sequencing used immunoSEQ multiplex PCR; TCRdb keeps in-frame clones, though not all of them. The table records fewer than 40,000 clones, about 82% of them present only once. The sample belongs to a study of blood T cell repertoires in COVID-19. Study context: The study drew acute and convalescent COVID-19 samples from the United States, Italy and Spain. PBMCs, B-cell-depleted T cells, or T cells provided the cDNA or gDNA that made up the material.

V was clipped by 11 bases and J by 2 bases; unmatched bases: 3. Germline V lookup: CDR1 KGHDR, CDR2 SFDVKD. The CDR3 consists of 13 residues. Source material: peripheral blood. The sequence came from a man older than 75 with active or convalescent COVID-19. This chain joins TRBV24-1 and TRBJ2-1; 9 nucleotides line up with TRBD2. The CDR3 loop reads CASGGVPYNEQFF. The CDR3 nucleotides read TGTGCCAGCGGGGGGGTGCCCTACAATGAGCAGTTCTTC.